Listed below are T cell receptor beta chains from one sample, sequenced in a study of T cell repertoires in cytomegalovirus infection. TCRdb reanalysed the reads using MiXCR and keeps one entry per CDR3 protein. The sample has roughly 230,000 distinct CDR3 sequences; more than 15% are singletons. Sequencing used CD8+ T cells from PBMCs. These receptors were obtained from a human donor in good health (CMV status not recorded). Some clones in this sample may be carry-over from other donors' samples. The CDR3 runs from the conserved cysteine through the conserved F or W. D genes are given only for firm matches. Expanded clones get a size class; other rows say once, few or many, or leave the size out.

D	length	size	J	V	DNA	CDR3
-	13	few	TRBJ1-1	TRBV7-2	TGTGCCAGCAGCTTAGTTGTCGACACTGAAGCTTTCTTT	CASSLVVDTEAFF
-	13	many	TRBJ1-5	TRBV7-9	TGTGCCAGCAGCGCAACACTCAATCAGCCCCAGCATTTT	CASSATLNQPQHF
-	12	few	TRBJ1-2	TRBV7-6	TGTGCCAGCAGAGGGACGCAAAATGGCTACACCTTC	CASRGTQNGYTF
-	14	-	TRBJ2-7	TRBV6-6	TGTGCCAGCAGTTACTCGGGCCATACCTACGAGCAGTACTTC	CASSYSGHTYEQYF
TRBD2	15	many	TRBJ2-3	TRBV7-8	TGTGCCAGCATCGATAGCGGGTATACCACAGATACGCAGTATTTT	CASIDSGYTTDTQYF
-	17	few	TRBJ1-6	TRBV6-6	TGTGCCAGCAGATTTAAAATACGGGGAGTTTCTAATTCACCCCTCCACTTT	CASRFKIRGVSNSPLHF
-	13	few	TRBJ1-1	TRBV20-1	TGCAGTGCTGGGTGGATGACGAACACTGAAGCTTTCTTT	CSAGWMTNTEAFF
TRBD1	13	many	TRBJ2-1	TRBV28	TGTGCCAGCAGTCCCGACAGGGACAATGAGCAGTTCTTC	CASSPDRDNEQFF
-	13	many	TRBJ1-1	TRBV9	TGTGCCAGCAGCGCCGGGTGGGGAACTGAAGCTTTCTTT	CASSAGWGTEAFF
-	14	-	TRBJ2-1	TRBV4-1	TGCGCCAGCACCGAGGCAGGGCAAGGCAATGAGCAGTTCTTC	CASTEAGQGNEQFF
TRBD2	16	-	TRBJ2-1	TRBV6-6	TGTGCCAGCAGTTACCCACTAGCGGGGGCCTACAATGAGCAGTTCTTC	CASSYPLAGAYNEQFF
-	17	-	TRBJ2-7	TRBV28	TGTGCCAGCAGTCCAAGGAATGGGGGACGCAACTCCTACGAGCAGTACTTC	CASSPRNGGRNSYEQYF
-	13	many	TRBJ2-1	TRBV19	TGTGCCAGTAGCGGGACCGTGTACAATGAGCAGTTCTTC	CASSGTVYNEQFF
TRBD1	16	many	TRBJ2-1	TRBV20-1	TGCAGTGCCGGAGACAGGGGGCTCTCCTCCTACAATGAGCAGTTCTTC	CSAGDRGLSSYNEQFF
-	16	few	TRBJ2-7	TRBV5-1	TGCGCCAGCAGCTTGGCCGGGCAGAGATACTCCTACGAGCAGTACTTC	CASSLAGQRYSYEQYF
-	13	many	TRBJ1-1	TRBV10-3	TGTGCCATCAGTGAGTACCAGGAGTATGAAGCTTTCTTT	CAISEYQEYEAFF
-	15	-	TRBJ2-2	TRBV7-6	TGTGCCAGCAGCTTAAAAACAGGGAGTACCGGGGAGCTGTTTTTT	CASSLKTGSTGELFF
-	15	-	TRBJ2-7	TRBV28	TGTGCCACCCGAAGCTGGGGAGCCATCTCCTACGAGCAGTACTTC	CATRSWGAISYEQYF
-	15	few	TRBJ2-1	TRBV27	TGTGCCAGCAGTGACTCAGGGCGGGTCTACAATGAGCAGTTCTTC	CASSDSGRVYNEQFF
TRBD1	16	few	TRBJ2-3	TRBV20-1	TGCAGTGCTAGAGATAGTCAGACAGGGCCGGCCGGTACGCAGTATTTT	CSARDSQTGPAGTQYF
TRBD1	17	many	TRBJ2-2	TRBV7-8	TGTGCCAGCAGCGGTTCTCCGGGACAGGTTAACACCGGGGAGCTGTTTTTT	CASSGSPGQVNTGELFF
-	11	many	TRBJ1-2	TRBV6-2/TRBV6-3	TGTGCCAGCAGTTACCCGCAGGGCTACACCTTC	CASSYPQGYTF
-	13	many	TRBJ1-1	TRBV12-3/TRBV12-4	TGTGCCAGCAGTTTCGGCAGGGGAACTGAAGCTTTCTTT	CASSFGRGTEAFF
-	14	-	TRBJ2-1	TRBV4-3	TGCGCCAGCAGCCAAGGAGTAGCTTCAGTTGAGCAGTTCTTC	CASSQGVASVEQFF
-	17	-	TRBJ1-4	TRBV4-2	TGTGCCAGCAGCCATGACCCACGCAGAGCAGATTTTGAAAAACTGTTTTTT	CASSHDPRRADFEKLFF
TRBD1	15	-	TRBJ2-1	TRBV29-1	TGCAGCGTTGACACACCGGACAGGGAGGCCAATGAGCAGTTCTTC	CSVDTPDREANEQFF
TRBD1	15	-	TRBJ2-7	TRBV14	TGTGCCAGCAGCCCTACGGGACAGGGGTCCTACGAGCAGTACTTC	CASSPTGQGSYEQYF
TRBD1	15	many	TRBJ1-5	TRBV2	TGTGCCAGCAGTGAAGGGACAGGGTTCAATCAGCCCCAGCATTTT	CASSEGTGFNQPQHF